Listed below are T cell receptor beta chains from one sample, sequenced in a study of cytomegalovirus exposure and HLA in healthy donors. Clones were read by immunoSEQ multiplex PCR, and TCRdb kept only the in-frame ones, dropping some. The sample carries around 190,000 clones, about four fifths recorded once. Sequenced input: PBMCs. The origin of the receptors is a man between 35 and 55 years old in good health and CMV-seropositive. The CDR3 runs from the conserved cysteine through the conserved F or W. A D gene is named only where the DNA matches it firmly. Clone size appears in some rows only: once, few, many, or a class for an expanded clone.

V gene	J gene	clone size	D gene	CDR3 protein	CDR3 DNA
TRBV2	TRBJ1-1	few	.	CASSDVVRGDTEAFF	TGTGCCAGCAGTGATGTGGTCCGGGGAGACACTGAAGCTTTCTTT
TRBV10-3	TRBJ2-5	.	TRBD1	CAISMGQGTKTQYF	TGTGCCATCAGCATGGGACAGGGGACGAAGACCCAGTACTTC
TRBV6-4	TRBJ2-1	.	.	CASSLNPEAGEQFF	TGTGCCAGCAGTCTAAATCCCGAGGCGGGTGAGCAGTTCTTC
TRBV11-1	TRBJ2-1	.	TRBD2	CASSLSSGRGFIGEQFF	TGTGCCAGCAGCTTGAGTAGCGGGAGAGGGTTTATAGGTGAGCAGTTCTTC
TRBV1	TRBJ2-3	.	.	CTSSPPQREGADTQYF	TGCACCAGCAGCCCCCCCCAGCGGGAGGGTGCGGATACGCAGTATTTT
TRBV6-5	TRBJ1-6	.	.	CASWDKINSPLHF	TGTGCCAGCTGGGACAAAATAAATTCACCCCTCCACTTT
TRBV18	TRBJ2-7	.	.	CASSPATGSSYEQYF	TGTGCCAGCTCACCGGCGACAGGTTCCTCCTACGAGCAGTACTTC
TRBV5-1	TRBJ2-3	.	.	CASSLATREADTQYF	TGCGCCAGCAGCTTGGCGACCAGGGAGGCAGATACGCAGTATTTT
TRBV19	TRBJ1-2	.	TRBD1	CASGTAVYGHTF	TGTGCCAGCGGGACAGCGGTCTATGGCCACACCTTC
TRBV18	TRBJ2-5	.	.	CASSPGQVRETQYF	TGTGCCAGCTCACCAGGTCAGGTTCGGGAGACCCAGTACTTC
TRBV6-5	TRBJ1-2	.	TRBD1	CASSLTGGALYGYTF	TGTGCCAGCAGCTTAACAGGGGGCGCTCTCTATGGCTACACCTTC
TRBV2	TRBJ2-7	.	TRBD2	CAIEGGDSYEQYF	TGTGCCATTGAGGGAGGGGACTCCTACGAGCAGTACTTC
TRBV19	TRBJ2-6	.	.	CASSIVGGWGSGANVLTF	TGTGCCAGTAGTATAGTGGGCGGGTGGGGCTCTGGGGCCAACGTCCTGACTTTC
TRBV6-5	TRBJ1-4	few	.	CASRGRNNEKLFF	TGTGCCAGCAGGGGGCGAAATAATGAAAAACTGTTTTTT
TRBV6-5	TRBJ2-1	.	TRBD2	CASTEGASGRGQFF	TGTGCCAGCACCGAAGGGGCCAGCGGGAGAGGGCAGTTCTTC
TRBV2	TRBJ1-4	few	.	CASSQGGEKLFF	TGTGCCAGCAGTCAGGGTGGGGAAAAACTGTTTTTT
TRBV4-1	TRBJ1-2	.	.	CASSSLFRSRAGYTF	TGCGCCAGCAGCTCTTTATTCCGTTCGAGGGCTGGCTACACCTTC
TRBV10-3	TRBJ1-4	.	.	CAIRQATNEKLFF	TGTGCCATCAGACAGGCAACTAATGAAAAACTGTTTTTT
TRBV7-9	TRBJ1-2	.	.	CASSLGVSGYTF	TGTGCCAGCAGCTTAGGAGTAAGTGGCTACACCTTC
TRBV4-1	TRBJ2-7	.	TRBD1	CASSQGLQGAFPSYEQYF	TGCGCCAGCAGCCAAGGGTTACAGGGGGCATTCCCCTCCTACGAGCAGTACTTC
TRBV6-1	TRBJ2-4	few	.	CASSEAQGLSKNIQYF	TGTGCCAGCAGTGAAGCGCAGGGACTGAGCAAAAACATTCAGTACTTC
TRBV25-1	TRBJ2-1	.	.	CASSEIRPGADRGNEQFF	TGTGCCAGCAGTGAAATCCGTCCAGGGGCGGATAGGGGCAATGAGCAGTTCTTC
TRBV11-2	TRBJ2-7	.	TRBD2	CASSRTSGYEQYF	TGTGCCAGCAGCCGGACTAGCGGCTACGAGCAGTACTTC
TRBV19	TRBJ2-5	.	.	CASSPWQGQETQYF	TGTGCCAGTAGTCCATGGCAGGGGCAAGAGACCCAGTACTTC
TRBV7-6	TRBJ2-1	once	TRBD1	CASSWGHGQGINEQFF	TGTGCCAGCAGCTGGGGGCACGGACAGGGGATCAATGAGCAGTTCTTC
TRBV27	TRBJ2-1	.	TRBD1	CASSTQGEGHEQFF	TGTGCCAGCAGTACCCAGGGGGAAGGGCATGAGCAGTTCTTC
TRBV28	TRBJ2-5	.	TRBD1	CASSLWGTGRTETQYF	TGTGCCAGCAGTTTATGGGGGACAGGGAGAACGGAGACCCAGTACTTC